Presented here are 24 T cell receptor beta chains from one specimen sequenced in a study of T-cell memory formation after mild COVID-19. TCRdb analysed the 5' RACE reads with MiXCR anew, one entry per CDR3 protein. In the table there are 280,000 or so distinct CDR3 sequences, about 20% of which are singletons. What was sequenced was PBMCs or a T cell subset sorted from them (not recorded which). These receptors came from a man between 18 and 29 years old who had mild COVID-19 (a few samples of this study predate the infection). Cell type and time point are not known.

This rearrangement joins TRBV28 to TRBJ2-4, with no clear D. This CDR3 contains 18 residues. V was pared by 4 bases and J by 0 bases, with 19 bases between. The germline V gene encodes CDR1 MDHEN and CDR2 SYDVKM. CDR3 region: CASSSVSPSPLAKNIQYF. The CDR3 bases are TGTGCCAGCAGTTCCGTATCCCCTAGTCCTCTAGCCAAAAACATTCAGTACTTC.

The V gene is TRBV4-3, the J gene TRBJ1-2, with D possibly TRBD1 on 6 matching bases. The CDR3 spans 16 residues. V lost 0 bases and J lost 4, with 15 bases in between. Germline V gene data show CDR1 as LGHNA and CDR2 as YSLEER. The CDR3 DNA follows: TGCGCCAGCAGCCAAGATCCCGGGACATTCCCCTATGGCTACACCTTC. Amino acid sequence: CASSQDPGTFPYGYTF.

This clonotype was seen once. CDR3 region: CASSQRGRLFF. In DNA form, the CDR3 reads TGTGCCAGCAGTCAACGGGGCAGGCTGTTTTTT. The genes are TRBV6-2 or TRBV6-3 and TRBJ2-2; D is possibly TRBD1 or TRBD2 (5 bases each). Germline assignment: CDR1 MNHEY and CDR2 SVGEGT. The ends were cut back, 5 bases at V and 13 bases at J, with 11 bases in the middle. The CDR3 spans 11 residues.

The sample holds a few counts of this clonotype. V usage is TRBV2 and J usage is TRBJ2-3; possibly TRBD1 for D (6 bases). V was clipped by 8 bases and J by 4 bases, with 13 bases between them. The CDR3 loop spans 13 amino acids. CDR1 is SNHLY, CDR2 FYNNEI, per germline. Here the CDR3 DNA reads TGTGCCAGCTCGCCAGGGGATGCAGATACGCAGTATTTT. Translating gives CASSPGDADTQYF.

This sequence joins TRBV5-1 and TRBJ1-1, with no clear D. CDR1 SGHRS and CDR2 YFSETQ come from the germline V gene. Trimming took 0 bases from V and 1 from J, leaving 7 bases between them. The CDR3 sequence is 14 residues long. The CDR3 sequence: CASSLESPNTEAFF. CDR3 DNA sequence: TGCGCCAGCAGCTTGGAGTCGCCGAACACTGAAGCTTTCTTT.

This clonotype appeared a few times. The chain recombines TRBV7-9 with TRBJ2-7, with 7 bases aligning to TRBD1. CDR3 length equals 15 residues. Germline CDR1 reads SEHNR; CDR2 reads FQNEAQ (reference sequence). V gave up 4 bases and J gave up 3 bases; unmatched junction bases: 9. The CDR3 coding sequence is TGTGCCAGCAGCTCGGCGGACAGGTACAACTACGAGCAGTACTTC. It encodes CASSSADRYNYEQYF.

A few counts support this clonotype. The chain is built from TRBV7-9 and TRBJ2-7; 12 bases fit TRBD2. V lost 4 bases, J lost 4 bases, and 11 bases stayed unmatched. Per germline, CDR1 SEHNR and CDR2 FQNEAQ (reference sequence). The CDR3 totals 17 residues. The CDR3, as DNA: TGTGCCAGCAGCTCCTCATATGCGACTAGCGGGAGTTACGAGCAGTACGTC. It encodes CASSSSYATSGSYEQYV.

This clonotype has only a few counts. The genes are TRBV5-1 and TRBJ2-5, with TRBD1 identical over 9 bases. Germline V CDR1 and CDR2: SGHRS, YFSETQ. The CDR3 consists of 13 residues. Unmatched junction bases numbered 3, after V lost 4 bases and J lost 5 bases. CDR3 amino acids: CASSHGQGETQYF. In DNA, the CDR3 is TGCGCCAGCAGCCATGGACAGGGGGAGACCCAGTACTTC.

This clonotype was counted between two and nine times. The CDR3 loop is CASCWGSNQPQHF. For the CDR3, the DNA is TGTGCCAGCTGTTGGGGTAGCAATCAGCCCCAGCATTTT. The chain is built from TRBV6-1 and TRBJ1-5; D is ambiguous. Trimming cost V 8 bases and J 0 bases, with 8 bases left between them. The CDR3 length is 13 residues. Germline V CDR1 and CDR2: MNHNS, SASEGT.

The rearrangement uses TRBV29-1 and TRBJ2-2, with TRBD2 as a possible D gene (7 bases). CDR3 length: 15 residues. Trimming cost V 7 bases and J 0 bases, with 15 bases left between them. In germline, CDR1 is SQVTM, CDR2 ANQGSEA. The CDR3 is CSAIRGASNTGELFF. The CDR3 DNA reads TGCAGCGCCATTCGGGGGGCGTCGAACACCGGGGAGCTGTTTTTT.

As concerns this clonotype: The junction shows a germline mismatch at one end, possibly a read error. This chain joins TRBV5-1 and TRBJ1-4; D is perhaps TRBD1 (6 bases). CDR3 length: 14 residues. Germline loops: CDR1 SGHRS, CDR2 YFSETQ. CDR3 in amino acids: CASGFGGDAEKLFF. The CDR3 DNA reads TGCGCCAGCGGCTTTGGGGGCGACGCGGAAAAACTGTTTTTT.

The rearrangement uses TRBV20-1 and TRBJ1-1; D is perhaps TRBD1 (6 bases). The CDR3 length is 13 residues. The V gene's germline CDR1 is DFQATT and CDR2 SNEGSKA (reference sequence). The germline V and J ends were trimmed by 0 bases and 9 bases, with 14 bases remaining between them. This CDR3 is CSARDNRADQAFF. The CDR3 DNA sequence: TGCAGTGCTAGAGATAACAGGGCCGACCAAGCTTTCTTT.

The table lists this clonotype with a few counts. The J gene is TRBJ2-5, the V gene TRBV7-6; possible D gene TRBD2, 6 bases. This CDR3 has 13 residues. Germline V CDR1 and CDR2: SGHVS, FNYEAQ. Trimming took off 3 bases at V and 5 bases at J, with 10 bases between the two ends. The CDR3 sequence is CASSFTAGETQYF. The CDR3 nucleotides read TGTGCCAGCAGCTTCACCGCGGGGGAGACCCAGTACTTC.

The sample holds a few counts of this clonotype. The chain combines TRBV7-2 with TRBJ1-5, with 7 bases matching TRBD1. Looked up from germline, CDR1 is SGHTA and CDR2 is FQGNSA. After removal of 6 bases from V and 7 bases from J, the junction contained 9 bases not matched to a gene. This CDR3 region has 14 residues. CDR3 sequence reads: CASSHDRAGQPQHF. The CDR3 DNA is TGTGCCAGCAGTCACGACAGGGCCGGGCAGCCCCAGCATTTT.

This clonotype showed up many times. This rearrangement joins TRBV5-1 to TRBJ2-1, with TRBD2 identical over 11 bases. V trimming: 0 bases; J trimming: 4 bases; junction bases outside the gene matches: 3. Germline V gene sequence: CDR1 SGHRS, CDR2 YFSETQ. The CDR3 totals 16 residues. The CDR3: CASSLETSGGYNEQFF. The CDR3 nucleotides read TGCGCCAGCAGCTTGGAAACTAGCGGGGGATACAATGAGCAGTTCTTC.

This clonotype was observed a handful of times. The chain uses TRBV18 and TRBJ1-1; the D gene is possibly TRBD1 (5 bases). The CDR3 length is 15 residues. V gave up 1 base and J gave up 2 bases, with 11 bases separating them. CDR1 and CDR2 (germline): KGHSH, LQKENI. The CDR3 bases are TGTGCCAGCTCACCACGCGGGACGGCCAACACTGAAGCTTTCTTT. It codes for CASSPRGTANTEAFF. Using reference TRBV18 and TRBJ1-1 for the parts outside the CDR3, the full variable domain is NAGVMQNPRHLVRRRGQEARLRCSPMKGHSHVYWYRQLPEEGLKFMVYLQKENIIDESGMPKERFSAEFPKEGPSILRIQQVVRGDSAAYFCASSPRGTANTEAFFGQGTRLTVV.

This clonotype was recorded a few times. The rearrangement links TRBV12-3 or TRBV12-4 to TRBJ2-5, with 10 bases identical to TRBD2. After removal of 6 bases from V and 5 bases from J, the junction contained 3 bases not matched to a gene. There are 13 residues in the CDR3. This CDR3 is CASRGLARETQYF. The CDR3 DNA reads as TGTGCCAGCAGGGGACTAGCGAGGGAGACCCAGTACTTC.

The chain links TRBV20-1 to TRBJ2-7, with D tentatively TRBD1 or TRBD2 (5 bases each). Germline-derived CDR1 and CDR2 are DFQATT and SNEGSKA (reference sequence). The CDR3 totals 14 residues. V was pared by 2 bases and J by 2 bases, with 13 bases between. In DNA form, the CDR3 reads TGCAGTGCTAGACCAAACCTGGGGGCCTACGAGCAGTACTTC. Its translation: CSARPNLGAYEQYF.

There are many counts of this clonotype. This chain joins TRBV11-2 and TRBJ1-1; D is ambiguous. This CDR3 is built from 13 residues. Germline values: CDR1 SGHAT, CDR2 FQNNGV. Trimming shortened V by 0 bases and J by 2 bases, and 4 bases separated the two germline ends. The CDR3 protein is CASSLDSNTEAFF. As DNA, the CDR3 is TGTGCCAGCAGCTTAGATAGTAACACTGAAGCTTTCTTT.

This clonotype was detected many times. The gene calls are TRBV4-3 and TRBJ2-2; 7 nucleotides align to TRBD1. V lost 0 bases to trimming and J lost 4 bases; unmatched junction nucleotides: 5. The CDR3 extends over 16 amino acids. Germline V CDR1 and CDR2: LGHNA, YSLEER. CDR3 sequence: CASSQEGAGGTGELFF. The CDR3 nucleotides read TGCGCCAGCAGCCAAGAGGGGGCAGGGGGCACCGGGGAGCTGTTTTTT.

This clonotype has a handful of counts. The chain is built from TRBV18 and TRBJ2-7, with D perhaps TRBD2 (6 bases). The CDR3 length is 13 residues. V dropped 8 bases and J dropped 4 bases, with 15 bases sitting between them. Germline-derived CDR1 and CDR2 are KGHSH and LQKENI. The CDR3 DNA is TGTGCCAGCGCCCGGGAGTTGAATTACGAGCAGTACGTC. Its translation: CASARELNYEQYV.

The V call is TRBV7-2, the J call TRBJ1-5, with D maybe TRBD1 (6 bases). Germline V lookup: CDR1 SGHTA, CDR2 FQGNSA. This CDR3 is built from 14 residues. V lost 8 bases and J 2 bases, leaving 13 bases between the germline ends. The CDR3 is CASQGSQGNQPQHF. CDR3 sequence (DNA): TGTGCCAGCCAGGGGTCCCAGGGCAATCAGCCCCAGCATTTT.

This clonotype was counted only a few times. The DNA for the CDR3 is TGTGCCAGCAGCTTCAGGGTATTAGGGAATTCACCCCTCCACTTT. It codes for CASSFRVLGNSPLHF. V gene TRBV7-2 combines with J gene TRBJ1-6; a weak D match, TRBD1 (5 bases). Germline CDR1 and CDR2: SGHTA and FQGNSA. The CDR3 has 15 residues. Trimming removed 3 bases from V and 7 bases from J, with 13 bases in between.

There are a few counts of this clonotype. At one of its ends the junction is not consistent with the germline gene, which may arise from a read error. This chain connects TRBV12-3 or TRBV12-4 to TRBJ1-5; the D is unclear. The CDR3 has 12 residues. CDR3 amino acids: CASSLLPGPTNF. CDR3 nucleotides: TGTGCCAGCAGTCTCCTCCCGGGTCCCACTAATTTT.